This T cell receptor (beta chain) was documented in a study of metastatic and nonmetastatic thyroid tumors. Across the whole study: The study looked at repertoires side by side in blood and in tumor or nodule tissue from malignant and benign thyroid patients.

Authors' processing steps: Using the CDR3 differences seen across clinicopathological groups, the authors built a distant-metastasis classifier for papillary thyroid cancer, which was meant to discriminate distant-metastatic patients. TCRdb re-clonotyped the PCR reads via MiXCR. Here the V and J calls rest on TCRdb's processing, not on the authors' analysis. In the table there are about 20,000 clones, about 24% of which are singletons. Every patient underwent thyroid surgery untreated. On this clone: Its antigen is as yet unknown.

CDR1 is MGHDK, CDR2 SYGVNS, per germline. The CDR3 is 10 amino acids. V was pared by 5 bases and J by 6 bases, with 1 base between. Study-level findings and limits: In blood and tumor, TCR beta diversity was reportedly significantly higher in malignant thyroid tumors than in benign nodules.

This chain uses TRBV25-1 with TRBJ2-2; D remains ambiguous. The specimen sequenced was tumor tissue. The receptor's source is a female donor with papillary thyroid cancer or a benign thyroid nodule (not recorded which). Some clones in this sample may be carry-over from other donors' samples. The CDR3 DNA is TGTGCCAGCAGTTCCGGGGAGCTGTTTTTT. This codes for CASSSGELFF.